What follows are 25 T cell receptor beta chains derived from one specimen sequenced in a study of cytomegalovirus exposure and HLA in healthy donors. A multiplex PCR was run with 60 Vbeta primers and 13 Jbeta primers. Data came from immunoSEQ multiplex PCR; TCRdb stores just in-frame clones and leaves some out. The sample yields about 240,000 clones, around 80% seen once. Input material: PBMCs. The receptor source for this set is a boy younger than 18 in good health and CMV-seronegative.

This chain connects TRBV5-1 to TRBJ2-7; the match to TRBD2 covers 7 bases. CDR1 is SGHRS and CDR2 is YFSETQ in the germline V gene. The junction had 20 bases not matched to a gene; V was cut back by 8 bases and J by 6 bases. The CDR3 is made up of 16 amino acids. CDR3 bases: TGCGCCAGTAACTCTCGCCAAGGACTAGACGTGGTCGAGCAGTACTTC. This encodes CASNSRQGLDVVEQYF.

This clone appeared a single time. V gene TRBV4-1 combines with J gene TRBJ2-6; D is possibly TRBD1 (5 bases). Per germline, CDR1 MGHRA and CDR2 YSYEKL. The CDR3 is 16 residues long. Trimming took 0 bases from V and 2 from J, leaving 8 bases between them. In nucleotides, the CDR3 is TGCGCCAGCAGCCAAGACACAGGAGCTGGGGCCAACGTCCTGACTTTC. This encodes CASSQDTGAGANVLTF.

This chain joins TRBV29-1 and TRBJ2-2, with 13 bases fitting TRBD2. J gave up 7 bases and V 5 bases, and 7 bases lay outside the gene matches. The germline gives CDR1 SQVTM, CDR2 ANQGSEA. There are 15 residues in the CDR3. CDR3 loop: CSVLTSGGANGELFF. The CDR3, as DNA: TGCAGCGTTCTTACTAGCGGGGGGGCAAACGGGGAGCTGTTTTTT.

This chain joins TRBV6-5 and TRBJ2-5, with D possibly matching TRBD1 (7 bases). The CDR3 runs 15 residues. The germline V and J ends were trimmed by 7 bases and 0 bases, with 15 bases remaining between them. Germline CDR1 reads MNHEY; CDR2 reads SVGAGI. The DNA of the CDR3 is TGTGCCAGCAAGCGGACAGGCGGGGACCAAGAGACCCAGTACTTC. Its translation: CASKRTGGDQETQYF.

The chain uses TRBV11-2 and TRBJ2-3, with 9 bases identical to TRBD2. Germline V gene lookup returns CDR1 SGHAT and CDR2 FQNNGV. The V and J ends lost 5 bases and 2 bases, in that order; junction bases with no gene match: 11. This CDR3 is built from 17 residues. The chain's CDR3 is CASSPRRSGGPTDTQYF. CDR3 sequence (DNA): TGTGCCAGCAGCCCTCGACGAAGCGGGGGGCCCACAGATACGCAGTATTTT.

The chain employs TRBV7-9 and TRBJ1-5; 11 bases fit TRBD1. Germline values: CDR1 SEHNR, CDR2 FQNEAQ (reference sequence). V shed 10 bases, J shed 5 bases, and the junction held 13 bases outside the gene matches. The CDR3 loop spans 16 amino acids. The CDR3 bases are TGTGCCACAGGACAGGGGGCGAGTTGGGAACATCAGCCCCAGCATTTT. Translated: CATGQGASWEHQPQHF.

The gene calls are TRBV21-1 and TRBJ2-1; the table's TRBD2 call for D was not verified on the DNA. TRBV21-1 is a known pseudogene. The CDR3 has 14 amino acids. Here the CDR3 DNA reads TGTGCCAGCCGTGGTAGGCTAGGCGTTGGTGAGCAGTTCTTC. This codes for CASRGRLGVGEQFF.

The chain couples TRBV9 to TRBJ1-2; D may be TRBD1 (5 bases). Germline V gene data show CDR1 as SGDLS and CDR2 as YYNGEE. The CDR3 consists of 16 residues. V shed 5 bases and J shed 3 bases, with 20 bases lying between them. The CDR3 nucleotides are TGTGCCAGCAGTTCCCCCCCCAGGGAGGGGTACTATGGCTACACCTTC. Translation gives CASSSPPREGYYGYTF.

V is TRBV5-6 and J is TRBJ2-7; D remains unclear. This CDR3 is built from 14 residues. CDR1 is SGHDT and CDR2 is YYEEEE in the germline V gene. V was shortened by 0 bases and J by 0 bases, with 7 bases between the two germline ends. The CDR3 spells CASSLGRSSYEQYF. CDR3 nucleotide sequence: TGTGCCAGCAGCTTGGGGCGGAGCTCCTACGAGCAGTACTTC.

This chain joins TRBV5-6 and TRBJ1-1; weak D call: TRBD1 (6 bases). There are 16 residues in the CDR3. V lost 4 bases to trimming and J lost 2 bases, with 18 bases between them. Germline V CDR1 and CDR2: SGHDT, YYEEEE. CDR3 sequence (DNA): TGTGCCAGCAGCCCAGCAGGGGCGCAGGGAAACACTGAAGCTTTCTTT. Protein product: CASSPAGAQGNTEAFF.

The V gene is TRBV5-4, the J gene TRBJ2-1; TRBD2 agrees at 7 bases. From germline, CDR1 is SGHNT and CDR2 YYREEE (reference sequence). CDR3 size: 18 residues. Trimming cost V 0 bases and J 4 bases; bases outside gene matches: 13. This CDR3 reads CASSLAGGSGGGYNEQFF. As DNA, the CDR3 is TGTGCCAGCAGCTTGGCGGGGGGTAGCGGCGGGGGATACAATGAGCAGTTCTTC.

V usage is TRBV9 and J usage is TRBJ2-3; D is possibly TRBD2 (5 bases). Trimming removed 3 bases from V and 6 bases from J, with 11 bases in between. The germline gives CDR1 SGDLS, CDR2 YYNGEE. The CDR3 length is 13 residues. Here the CDR3 DNA reads TGTGCCAGCAGCGACCCTAGCAGCGATACGCAGTATTTT. This encodes CASSDPSSDTQYF.

The V call is TRBV6-5, the J call TRBJ2-5; TRBD2 aligns across 7 bases. Germline V gene lookup returns CDR1 MNHEY and CDR2 SVGAGI. There are 13 residues in the CDR3. V gave up 10 bases and J gave up 4 bases; unmatched junction bases: 9. The CDR3: CATRLAGGETQYF. CDR3 DNA: TGTGCCACGAGACTAGCTGGGGGAGAGACCCAGTACTTC.

The rearrangement joins TRBV7-2 to TRBJ2-7, with D perhaps matching TRBD2 (6 bases). Trimming stripped 1 base from V and 1 base from J, with 14 bases between. This CDR3 spans 16 amino acids. Germline CDR1 reads SGHTA; CDR2 reads FQGNSA. The CDR3 loop is CASSLGGGATSYEQYF. The CDR3, as DNA: TGTGCCAGCAGCTTAGGTGGCGGGGCCACTTCCTACGAGCAGTACTTC.

The V and J genes are TRBV19 and TRBJ2-2, with a tentative D call TRBD2 (6 bases). Germline V gene lookup returns CDR1 LNHDA and CDR2 SQIVND (reference sequence). The CDR3 is 17 residues long. V lost 6 bases and J 4 bases, leaving 21 bases between the germline ends. The CDR3 sequence: CASSQPGLPGSTGELFF. The DNA of the CDR3 is TGTGCCAGTAGCCAACCGGGACTCCCGGGGAGCACCGGGGAGCTGTTTTTT.

This chain joins TRBV6-4 and TRBJ1-1; the D gene is possibly TRBD1 (5 bases). This CDR3 is 12 amino acids long. Germline-derived CDR1 and CDR2 are MRHNA and SNTAGT. V shed 6 bases and J shed 4 bases, with 9 bases lying between them. CDR3: CASRQGSTEAFF. DNA for the CDR3: TGTGCCAGCAGGCAGGGAAGCACTGAAGCTTTCTTT.

The chain employs TRBV11-2 and TRBJ2-5; D is unclear. This CDR3 contains 13 residues. Germline V CDR1 and CDR2: SGHAT, FQNNGV. With 3 bases removed from V and 1 base from J, the gap between germline ends came to 6 bases. The CDR3 spells CASSLVLQETQYF. CDR3 nucleotide sequence: TGTGCCAGCAGCTTGGTACTCCAAGAGACCCAGTACTTC.

The sample holds a few counts of this clone. V usage is TRBV5-1 and J usage is TRBJ1-1; a weak D match, TRBD1 (6 bases). Germline V gene data show CDR1 as SGHRS and CDR2 as YFSETQ. The length of the CDR3 is 14 residues. V lost 4 bases, J lost 4 bases, and 14 bases lay in between. In DNA, the CDR3 is TGCGCCAGCAGCCCACGGGGAGGGGGCACTGAAGCTTTCTTT. This codes for CASSPRGGGTEAFF.

The chain uses TRBV10-2 and TRBJ1-2, with TRBD1 as a possible D gene (5 bases). CDR1 and CDR2 from the germline V gene are WSHSY and SAAADI. Trimming shortened V by 7 bases and J by 1 base, and 16 bases separated the two germline ends. This CDR3 comprises 15 residues. The chain's CDR3 is CASKFTTENNYGYTF. The DNA for the CDR3 is TGCGCCAGCAAGTTTACGACAGAAAATAACTATGGCTACACCTTC.

The CDR3 sequence is CASSLVGGINGELFF. The CDR3 DNA follows: TGTGCCAGCAGCTTAGTGGGCGGGATAAACGGGGAGCTGTTTTTT. The chain has TRBV7-9 and TRBJ2-2, with D possibly matching TRBD2 (6 bases). The V end lost 1 base, the J end lost 7 bases, and 13 bases lay between the germline ends. The CDR3 has 15 residues. Per the germline V gene, CDR1 is SEHNR and CDR2 is FQNEAQ (reference sequence).

V gene TRBV10-3 combines with J gene TRBJ1-2, with 7 bases fitting TRBD1. Germline V gene data show CDR1 as ENHRY and CDR2 as SYGVKD. The V segment lost 9 bases and the J segment 3 bases; nucleotides outside the gene matches: 7. This CDR3 has 13 amino acids. This CDR3 is CAIQLDRDYGYTF. For the CDR3, the DNA is TGTGCCATTCAACTAGACAGGGACTATGGCTACACCTTC.

The chain combines TRBV11-2 with TRBJ2-7; TRBD2 matches at 7 bases. Germline CDR1 reads SGHAT; CDR2 reads FQNNGV. The CDR3 totals 13 residues. V dropped 0 bases and J dropped 6; count of bases not matched to a gene: 2. The CDR3 region is CASSLDGGSEQYF. The CDR3 bases are TGTGCCAGCAGCTTAGACGGGGGGTCCGAGCAGTACTTC. Drawing the rest from reference TRBV11-2 and TRBJ2-7, the complete variable domain is EAGVAQSPRYKIIEKRQSVAFWCNPISGHATLYWYQQILGQGPKLLIQFQNNGVVDDSQLPKDRFSAERLKGVDSTLKIQPAKLEDSAVYLCASSLDGGSEQYFGPGTRLTVT.

This clone has just one count. The gene calls are TRBV10-3 and TRBJ1-5, with 11 bases matching TRBD1. The V gene's germline CDR1 is ENHRY and CDR2 SYGVKD. V lost 9 bases and J lost 0; bases outside the gene matches: 7. The CDR3 totals 16 residues. The CDR3 sequence: CAIGTGGRGSNQPQHF. Written as DNA, the CDR3 is TGTGCCATTGGGACAGGGGGACGGGGTAGCAATCAGCCCCAGCATTTT.

This clone was recorded only once. This chain uses TRBV27 with TRBJ2-3; 7 nucleotides line up with TRBD2. The CDR3 contains 13 residues. Germline CDR1 reads MNHEY; CDR2 reads SMNVEV (reference sequence). V shed 7 bases, J shed 0 bases, and the junction held 1 base outside the gene matches. DNA for the CDR3: TGTGCCAGCAAGGGAGGGAGCACAGATACGCAGTATTTT. Translated: CASKGGSTDTQYF.

In this sample, this clone turned up a few times. This chain connects TRBV4-1 to TRBJ1-3; tentatively, D is TRBD1 (5 bases). This CDR3 contains 17 residues. Deletions cut 4 bases from V and 0 bases from J, with 16 bases between. Germline values: CDR1 MGHRA, CDR2 YSYEKL. CDR3 amino acids: CASSLEQVPTSGNTIYF. The CDR3 DNA reads as TGCGCCAGCAGCCTAGAACAGGTCCCGACCTCTGGAAACACCATATATTTT.